The source of this T cell receptor (beta chain) is a study of glioma-infiltrating T cells after dendritic cell vaccination. Study overall: Dendritic cell vaccine was injected intradermally three times, biweekly.

Germline V gives CDR1 SGHRS, CDR2 YFSETQ. V shed 5 bases and J shed 0 bases, with 12 bases lying between them. This CDR3 comprises 15 residues. The data were produced by immunoSEQ multiplex PCR, yet TCRdb's version contains in-frame clones alone and is incomplete. The sample lists about 90,000 clones, 70% to 90% seen once, with 2.5% to 3.5% in the top ten. Fresh-frozen tumor tissue and more than two years of survival data were available for all. All glioblastoma patients lacked an isocitrate dehydrogenase mutation. V usage is TRBV5-1 and J usage is TRBJ2-1; TRBD2 might be the D (6 bases). The starting material was blood, obtained before dendritic cell vaccination. This clonotype originated in a human donor with glioblastoma. Written as DNA, the CDR3 is TGCGCCAGCAGGTCAGACGGGAGCTCCTACAATGAGCAGTTCTTC. The encoded protein is CASRSDGSSYNEQFF.